Listed below are T cell receptor beta chains from one sample, sequenced in a study of blood T cell repertoires in COVID-19. Only in-frame clones appear in the TCRdb table, and some are missing; sequencing was by immunoSEQ multiplex PCR. The profile covers about 120,000 clones, with about four fifths appearing a single time and 17% taken by the ten largest. The source material was peripheral blood. The receptors derive from a young man with COVID-19, enrolled during active disease. CDR3s include the opening cysteine and the closing phenylalanine or tryptophan. D genes are given only for firm matches. Only part of the rows carry a size: once, few, many, or a class if the clone is expanded.

NA,NA,TRBJ2-7,TRBV11-3,TGTGCCAGCAGCTTAGCGGGAACCACCTACGAGCAGTACTTC,CASSLAGTTYEQYF
NA,NA,TRBJ2-5,TRBV11-3,TGTGCCAGCAGCTTAGGGACAATAGGGGAGACCCAGTACTTC,CASSLGTIGETQYF
TRBD1,NA,TRBJ1-2,TRBV27,TGTGCCAGCAGTTTTTCGGCTGGGGACAGGGTCTATGGCTACACCTTC,CASSFSAGDRVYGYTF
NA,NA,TRBJ1-1,TRBV28,TGTGCCAGCAGTTCCTCATCTTGGAGGGCTTTCTTT,CASSSSSWRAFF
TRBD1,NA,TRBJ2-7,TRBV7-9,TGTGCCAGCAGCGCGGGGACAGGGACCACCTACGAGCAGTACTTC,CASSAGTGTTYEQYF
NA,NA,TRBJ1-2,TRBV30,TGTGCCTGGAGTGGGACAAACTATGGCTACACCTTC,CAWSGTNYGYTF
TRBD1,NA,TRBJ1-3,TRBV4-1,TGCGCCAGCAGCCAGGGACAGTTCCGACGCTCTGGAAACACCATATATTTT,CASSQGQFRRSGNTIYF
TRBD1,NA,TRBJ2-1,TRBV27,TGTGCCAGCAGCTCAACCTGGGACAGCTCCTACAATGAGCAGTTCTTC,CASSSTWDSSYNEQFF
TRBD2,NA,TRBJ2-3,TRBV9,TGTGCCAGCAGCGTAGGGCTAGCGGGAACCACTAGCACAGATACGCAGTATTTT,CASSVGLAGTTSTDTQYF
TRBD2,NA,TRBJ2-5,TRBV10-3,TGTGCCATCAGTGATCGGGGGGGAGAGACCCAGTACTTC,CAISDRGGETQYF
NA,NA,TRBJ2-3,TRBV7-8,TGTGCCAGCAGCTTCATCAGGGGCCTAATCACAGATACGCAGTATTTT,CASSFIRGLITDTQYF
TRBD1,NA,TRBJ2-1,TRBV12-3/TRBV12-4,TGTGCCAGCTCGGGACAGACCAACAATGAGCAGTTCTTC,CASSGQTNNEQFF
NA,NA,TRBJ1-5,TRBV28,TGTGCCAGCAGTCTCAATCAGCCCCAGCATTTT,CASSLNQPQHF
NA,once,TRBJ2-3,TRBV4-2,TGTGCCAGCAGCCAAGAACCGGGGGATACGCAGTATTTT,CASSQEPGDTQYF
TRBD1,NA,TRBJ1-1,TRBV4-1,TGCGCCAGCAGCCAACCTCTGAGGACAGGGGGGGGAACTGAAGCTTTCTTT,CASSQPLRTGGGTEAFF
NA,NA,TRBJ2-5,TRBV19,TGTGCCAGTAGTATCTCCAGTCAAGAGACCCAGTACTTC,CASSISSQETQYF
NA,NA,TRBJ1-4,TRBV18,TGTGCCAGCTCAGTGTCTCCTGAAAAACTGTTTTTT,CASSVSPEKLFF
NA,NA,TRBJ1-1,TRBV19,TGTGCCAGTAGTTACGGGAGTGAAGCTTTCTTT,CASSYGSEAFF
TRBD2,NA,TRBJ2-2,TRBV7-9,TGTGCCAGCAGCCATAACGGCGGGGGGCAGGGCACCGGGGAGCTGTTTTTT,CASSHNGGGQGTGELFF
TRBD1,NA,TRBJ1-1,TRBV28,TGTGCCAGCAGGAGGCTGACAGGGTCTCTCGGTGAAGCTTTCTTT,CASRRLTGSLGEAFF
NA,NA,TRBJ2-1,TRBV14,TGTGCCAGCAGCCAAGGGGCTCAGGGCGCGAATCATGAGCAGTTCTTC,CASSQGAQGANHEQFF
NA,NA,TRBJ2-2,TRBV2,TGTGCCAGCAGTGTCTCCCTGGACAGACCGAACACCGGGGAGCTGTTTTTT,CASSVSLDRPNTGELFF
NA,NA,TRBJ2-3,TRBV3-1/TRBV3-2,TGTGCCAGCAGCCCCCGGGGGGACACCGCAGATACGCAGTATTTT,CASSPRGDTADTQYF
NA,few,TRBJ1-6,TRBV6-5,TGTGCCAGCAGGGCGCAAGGGGATAATTCACCCCTCCACTTT,CASRAQGDNSPLHF
TRBD1,NA,TRBJ1-2,TRBV7-9,TGTGCCAGCAGCTCGAGTACGGGACAGGGGTATGGCTACACCTTC,CASSSSTGQGYGYTF
TRBD1,NA,TRBJ2-7,TRBV5-6,TGTGCCAGCAGCTTGGGAGGGACAGGGGTAATCGAGCAGTACTTC,CASSLGGTGVIEQYF
NA,few,TRBJ2-7,TRBV12-1,TGTGCCAGCAGCTTTGAGCAGTTTGGGGGACAGGTCCTCTTC,CASSFEQFGGQVLF
NA,NA,TRBJ2-2,TRBV15,TGTGCCACCAGCAGAGACGAGAGGAGGGAGCTGTTTTTT,CATSRDERRELFF
NA,few,TRBJ1-2,TRBV6-5,TGTGCCAGCAACAACCCGAGGGAGGGGACGTATGGCTACACCTTC,CASNNPREGTYGYTF
TRBD1,NA,TRBJ1-6,TRBV9,TGTGCCAGCAGCCTAGGACAGGGGGCTTCACCCCTCCACTTT,CASSLGQGASPLHF
TRBD1,NA,TRBJ2-7,TRBV30,TGTGCCTGGAGTGTAGCACAGGGGGCCTGGGAGCAGTACTTC,CAWSVAQGAWEQYF
TRBD1,NA,TRBJ2-7,TRBV24-1,TGTGCCACCAGTGAGTCCGGGACAGGGCGATCCTACGAGCAGTACTTC,CATSESGTGRSYEQYF